This T cell receptor beta chain was observed in a study of regulatory T cells in long-lasting Graves disease. There are 15 residues in the CDR3. Germline CDR1 and CDR2: SGHTA and FQGTGA. Trimming cost V 2 bases and J 0 bases, with 8 bases left between them. This sample's time point: newly diagnosed GD, antithyroid drugs for less than 3 months. PBMC-derived RNA was used for the TCR library. The patients were enrolled through endocrinology in Xi'an, China. CDR3 regions were amplified by Arm-PCR using iRepertoire HTBI primers to build TCR beta libraries. TCRdb processed the multiplex PCR reads anew with MiXCR; each CDR3 protein has one entry. The sample shows 350,000 to 500,000 distinct CDR3 sequences, 12% to 15% of them seen only once. In this sample, this clonotype turned up a few times. The same data also went into a second study, on T cells in Graves' hyperthyroidism and ophthalmopathy. That work adds: In the first-round RT-PCR of the TCR CDR3, the HTBI primer set was used.

Specimen: peripheral blood mononuclear cells (PBMCs), collected at new diagnosis, from a patient treated with antithyroid drugs. The source of this sequence is a woman in her forties or fifties with Graves disease. The chain links TRBV7-3 to TRBJ1-3; D is undetermined. The CDR3 region has the DNA TGTGCCAGCAGCTTAGATCCTAGCTCTGGAAACACCATATATTTT. Translating gives CASSLDPSSGNTIYF.